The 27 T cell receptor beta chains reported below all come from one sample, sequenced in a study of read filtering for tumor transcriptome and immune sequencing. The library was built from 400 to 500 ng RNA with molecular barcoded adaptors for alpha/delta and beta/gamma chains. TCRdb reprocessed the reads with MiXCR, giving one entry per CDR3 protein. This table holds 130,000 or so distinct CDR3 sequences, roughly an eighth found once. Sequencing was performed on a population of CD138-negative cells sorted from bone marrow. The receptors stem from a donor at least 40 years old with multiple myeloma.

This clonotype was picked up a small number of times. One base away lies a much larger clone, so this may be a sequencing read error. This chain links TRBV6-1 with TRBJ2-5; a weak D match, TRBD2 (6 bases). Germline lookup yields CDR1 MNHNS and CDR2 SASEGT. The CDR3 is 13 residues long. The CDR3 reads CASRERPGEAQYF. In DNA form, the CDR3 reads TGTGCCAGCCGTGAACGACCCGGGGAGGCCCAGTACTTC.

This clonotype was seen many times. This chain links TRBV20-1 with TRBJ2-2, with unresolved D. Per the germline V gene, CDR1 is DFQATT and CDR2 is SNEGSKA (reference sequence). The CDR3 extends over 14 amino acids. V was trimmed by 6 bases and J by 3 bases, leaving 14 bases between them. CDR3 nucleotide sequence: TGCAGTGCCCTCGACCCGTTGGACACCGGGGAGCTGTTTTTT. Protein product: CSALDPLDTGELFF.

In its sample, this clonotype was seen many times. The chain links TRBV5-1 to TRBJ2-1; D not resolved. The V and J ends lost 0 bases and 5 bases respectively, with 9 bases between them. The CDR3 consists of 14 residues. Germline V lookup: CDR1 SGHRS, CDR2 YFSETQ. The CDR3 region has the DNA TGCGCCAGCAGCTTGGGGGGTCTAGACAATGAGCAGTTCTTC. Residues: CASSLGGLDNEQFF.

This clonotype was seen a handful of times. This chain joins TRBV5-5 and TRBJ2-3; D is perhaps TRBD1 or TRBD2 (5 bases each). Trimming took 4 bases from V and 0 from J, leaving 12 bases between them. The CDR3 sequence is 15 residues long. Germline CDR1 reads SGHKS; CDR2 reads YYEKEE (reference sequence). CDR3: CASSLRDVSTDTQYF. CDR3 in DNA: TGTGCCAGCAGCCTCCGGGACGTTAGCACAGATACGCAGTATTTT. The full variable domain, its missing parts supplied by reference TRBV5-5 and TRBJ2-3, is DAGVTQSPTHLIKTRGQQVTLRCSPISGHKSVSWYQQVLGQGPQFIFQYYEKEERGRGNFPDRFSARQFPNYSSELNVNALLLGDSALYLCASSLRDVSTDTQYFGPGTRLTVL.

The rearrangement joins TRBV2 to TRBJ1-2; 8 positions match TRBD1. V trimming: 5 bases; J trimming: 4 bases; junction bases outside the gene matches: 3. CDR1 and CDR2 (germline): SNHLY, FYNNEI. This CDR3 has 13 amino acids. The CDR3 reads CASSRDRSYGYTF. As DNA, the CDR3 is TGTGCCAGCAGTCGGGACAGGAGCTATGGCTACACCTTC.

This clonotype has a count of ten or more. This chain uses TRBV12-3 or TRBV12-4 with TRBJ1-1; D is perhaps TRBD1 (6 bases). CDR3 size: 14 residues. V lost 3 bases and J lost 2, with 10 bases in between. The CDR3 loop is CASSLLGANTEAFF. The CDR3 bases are TGTGCCAGCAGTTTGCTGGGGGCAAACACTGAAGCTTTCTTT.

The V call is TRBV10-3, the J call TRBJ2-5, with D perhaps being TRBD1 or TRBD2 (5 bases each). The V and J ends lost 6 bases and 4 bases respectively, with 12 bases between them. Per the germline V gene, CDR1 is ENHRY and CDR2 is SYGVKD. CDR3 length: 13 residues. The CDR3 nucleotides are TGTGCCATCAGCCAGCGTGGGGGAGAGACCCAGTACTTC. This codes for CAISQRGGETQYF.

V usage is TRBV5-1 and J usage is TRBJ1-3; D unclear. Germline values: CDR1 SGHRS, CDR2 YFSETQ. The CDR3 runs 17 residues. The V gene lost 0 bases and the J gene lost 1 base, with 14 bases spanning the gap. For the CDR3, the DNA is TGCGCCAGCAGCTTGGCCCCATCGGGTCCATCTGGAAACACCATATATTTT. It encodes CASSLAPSGPSGNTIYF. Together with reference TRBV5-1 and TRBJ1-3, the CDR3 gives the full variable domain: KAGVTQTPRYLIKTRGQQVTLSCSPISGHRSVSWYQQTPGQGLQFLFEYFSETQRNKGNFPGRFSGRQFSNSRSEMNVSTLELGDSALYLCASSLAPSGPSGNTIYFGEGSWLTVV.

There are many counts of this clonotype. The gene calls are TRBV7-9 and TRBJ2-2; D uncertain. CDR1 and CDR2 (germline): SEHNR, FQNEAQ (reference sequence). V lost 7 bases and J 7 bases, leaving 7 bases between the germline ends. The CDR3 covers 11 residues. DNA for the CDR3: TGTGCCAGCATGTCGAGCGGGGAGCTGTTTTTT. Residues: CASMSSGELFF.

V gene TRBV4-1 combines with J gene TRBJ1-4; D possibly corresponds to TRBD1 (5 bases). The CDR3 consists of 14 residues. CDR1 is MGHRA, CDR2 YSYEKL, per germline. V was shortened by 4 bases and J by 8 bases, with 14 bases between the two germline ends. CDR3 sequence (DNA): TGCGCCAGCAGCCGGCAGAGGGGAGGGGAAAAACTGTTTTTT. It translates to CASSRQRGGEKLFF.

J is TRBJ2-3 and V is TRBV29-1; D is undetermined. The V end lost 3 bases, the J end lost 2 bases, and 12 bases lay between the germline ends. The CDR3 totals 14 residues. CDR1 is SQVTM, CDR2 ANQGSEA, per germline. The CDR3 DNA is TGCAGCGTTGACTTAGGGCAGTCCACAGATACGCAGTATTTT. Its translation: CSVDLGQSTDTQYF.

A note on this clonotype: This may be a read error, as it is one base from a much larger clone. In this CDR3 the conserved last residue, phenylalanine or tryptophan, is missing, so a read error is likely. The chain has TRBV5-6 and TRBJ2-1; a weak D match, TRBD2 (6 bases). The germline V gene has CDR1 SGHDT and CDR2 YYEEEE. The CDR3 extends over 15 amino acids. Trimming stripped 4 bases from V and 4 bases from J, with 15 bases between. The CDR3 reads CASSTQVTRYNEQFV. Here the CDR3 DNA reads TGTGCCAGCAGCACACAGGTGACTAGATACAATGAGCAGTTCGTC.

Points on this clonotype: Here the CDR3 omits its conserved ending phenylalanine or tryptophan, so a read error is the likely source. The CDR3 DNA follows: TGTGCCAGTAGTATCACAGTATCCCACAATGAGCAGTTCCTC. The encoded protein is CASSITVSHNEQFL. The V gene is TRBV19, the J gene TRBJ2-1; no clear D gene. The germline gives CDR1 LNHDA, CDR2 SQIVND (reference sequence). The CDR3 runs to 14 residues. The ends were cut back, 3 bases at V and 5 bases at J, with 11 bases in the middle.

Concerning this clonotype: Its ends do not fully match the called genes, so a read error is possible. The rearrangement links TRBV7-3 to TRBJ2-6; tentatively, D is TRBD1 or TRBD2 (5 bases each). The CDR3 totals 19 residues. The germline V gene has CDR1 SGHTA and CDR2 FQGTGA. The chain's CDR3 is CASSGEGWRTSSGANVPTF. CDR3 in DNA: TGTGCCAGCAGTGGGGAAGGTTGGAGGACTTCATCTGGGGCCAACGTCCCGACTTTC.

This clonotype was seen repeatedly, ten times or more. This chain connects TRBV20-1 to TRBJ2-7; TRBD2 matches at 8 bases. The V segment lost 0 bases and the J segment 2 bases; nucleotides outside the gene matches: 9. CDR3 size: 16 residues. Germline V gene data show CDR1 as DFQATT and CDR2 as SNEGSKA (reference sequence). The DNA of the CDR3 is TGCAGTGCTAGAGAGCCGCGCGGGAGGCCTCCCTACGAGCAGTACTTC. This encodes CSAREPRGRPPYEQYF.

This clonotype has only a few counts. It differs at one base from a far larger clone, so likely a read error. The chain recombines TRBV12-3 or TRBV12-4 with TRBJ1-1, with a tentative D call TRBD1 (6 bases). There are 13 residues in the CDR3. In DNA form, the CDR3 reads TGTGCCGGCAGTGAACAGGGGAACACTGAAGCTTTCTTT. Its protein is CAGSEQGNTEAFF.

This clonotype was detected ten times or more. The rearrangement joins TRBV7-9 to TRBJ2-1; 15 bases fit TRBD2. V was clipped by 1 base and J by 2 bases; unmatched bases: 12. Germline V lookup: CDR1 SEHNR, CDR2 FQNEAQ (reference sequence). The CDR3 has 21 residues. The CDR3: CASSLGSAGLAGGSPYNEQFF. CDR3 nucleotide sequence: TGTGCCAGCAGCTTAGGCTCTGCGGGACTAGCGGGGGGAAGCCCCTACAATGAGCAGTTCTTC.

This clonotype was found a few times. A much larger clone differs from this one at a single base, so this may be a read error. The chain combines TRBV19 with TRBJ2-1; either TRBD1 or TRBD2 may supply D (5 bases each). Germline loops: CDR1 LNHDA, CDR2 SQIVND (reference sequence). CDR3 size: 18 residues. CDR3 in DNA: TGTGCCAGTAGTAGGGGACGCTCATCCACGATTATTCACAATGAGCAGTGCTTC. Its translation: CASSRGRSSTIIHNEQCF.

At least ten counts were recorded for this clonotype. CDR3 bases: TGTGCCACCAGTGACTCAACTAGCGGGAGGTCCAATGAGCAGTTCTTC. Translated: CATSDSTSGRSNEQFF. The chain carries TRBV24-1 and TRBJ2-1; 12 nucleotides agree with TRBD2. Germline-derived CDR1 and CDR2 are KGHDR and SFDVKD. V dropped 4 bases and J dropped 6; count of bases not matched to a gene: 6. The CDR3 has 16 amino acids.

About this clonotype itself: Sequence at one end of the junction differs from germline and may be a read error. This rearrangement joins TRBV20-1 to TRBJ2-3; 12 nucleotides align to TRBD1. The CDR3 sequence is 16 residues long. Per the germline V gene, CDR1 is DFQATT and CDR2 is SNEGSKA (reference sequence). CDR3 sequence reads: CSASRDRGRRTDTQYF. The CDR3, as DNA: TGCAGTGCTAGTAGGGACAGGGGGCGCCGCACAGATACACAGTATTTT.

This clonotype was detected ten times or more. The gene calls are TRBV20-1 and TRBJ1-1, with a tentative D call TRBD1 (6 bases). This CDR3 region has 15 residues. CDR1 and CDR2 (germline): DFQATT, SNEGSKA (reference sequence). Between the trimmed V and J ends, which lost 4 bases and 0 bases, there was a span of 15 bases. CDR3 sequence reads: CSATQYRAMNTEAFF. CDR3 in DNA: TGCAGTGCTACCCAGTACAGGGCGATGAACACTGAAGCTTTCTTT.

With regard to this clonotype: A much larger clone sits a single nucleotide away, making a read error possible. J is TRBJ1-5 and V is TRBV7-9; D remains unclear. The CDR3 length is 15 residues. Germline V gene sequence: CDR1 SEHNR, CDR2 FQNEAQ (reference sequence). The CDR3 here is CASTLNGPSNQPQHF. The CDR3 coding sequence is TGTGCCAGCACCTTAAACGGTCCGAGCAATCAGCCCCAGCATTTT.

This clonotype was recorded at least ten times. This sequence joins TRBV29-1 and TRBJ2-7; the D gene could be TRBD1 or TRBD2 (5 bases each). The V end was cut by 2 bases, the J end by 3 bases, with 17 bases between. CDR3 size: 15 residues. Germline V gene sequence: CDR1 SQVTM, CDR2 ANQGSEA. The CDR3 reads CSVEISGRRNYEQYF. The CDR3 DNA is TGCAGCGTTGAAATCTCGGGACGGAGGAACTACGAGCAGTACTTC.

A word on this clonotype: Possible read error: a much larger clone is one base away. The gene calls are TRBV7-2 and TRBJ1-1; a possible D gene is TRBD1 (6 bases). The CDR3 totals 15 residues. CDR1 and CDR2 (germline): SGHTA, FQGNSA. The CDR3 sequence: CASSLRQGTNTGAFF. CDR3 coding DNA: TGTGCCAGCAGCTTAAGGCAGGGGACGAACACTGGAGCTTTCTTT.

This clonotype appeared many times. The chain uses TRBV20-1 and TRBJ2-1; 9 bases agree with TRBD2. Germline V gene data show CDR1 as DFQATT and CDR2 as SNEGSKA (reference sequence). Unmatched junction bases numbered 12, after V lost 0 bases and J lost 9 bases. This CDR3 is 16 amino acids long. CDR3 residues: CSARDSEGLAIGEQFF. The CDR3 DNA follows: TGCAGTGCTAGAGATTCCGAGGGACTAGCCATCGGTGAGCAGTTCTTC.

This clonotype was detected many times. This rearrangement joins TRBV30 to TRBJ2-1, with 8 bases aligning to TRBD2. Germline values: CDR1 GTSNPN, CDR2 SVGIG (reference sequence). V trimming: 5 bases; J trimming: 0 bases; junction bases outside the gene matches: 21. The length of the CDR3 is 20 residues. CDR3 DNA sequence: TGTGCCTGGGTGGCAATGGAGGCGGGAGGACCTTATTTCTCCTACAATGAGCAGTTCTTC. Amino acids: CAWVAMEAGGPYFSYNEQFF.

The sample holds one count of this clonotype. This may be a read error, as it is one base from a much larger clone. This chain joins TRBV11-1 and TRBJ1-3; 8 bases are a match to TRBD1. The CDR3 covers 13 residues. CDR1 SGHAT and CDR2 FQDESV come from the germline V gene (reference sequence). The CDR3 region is CASSRTGLNTMYF. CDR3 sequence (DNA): TGTGCCAGCAGCCGGACAGGGTTGAACACCATGTATTTT.